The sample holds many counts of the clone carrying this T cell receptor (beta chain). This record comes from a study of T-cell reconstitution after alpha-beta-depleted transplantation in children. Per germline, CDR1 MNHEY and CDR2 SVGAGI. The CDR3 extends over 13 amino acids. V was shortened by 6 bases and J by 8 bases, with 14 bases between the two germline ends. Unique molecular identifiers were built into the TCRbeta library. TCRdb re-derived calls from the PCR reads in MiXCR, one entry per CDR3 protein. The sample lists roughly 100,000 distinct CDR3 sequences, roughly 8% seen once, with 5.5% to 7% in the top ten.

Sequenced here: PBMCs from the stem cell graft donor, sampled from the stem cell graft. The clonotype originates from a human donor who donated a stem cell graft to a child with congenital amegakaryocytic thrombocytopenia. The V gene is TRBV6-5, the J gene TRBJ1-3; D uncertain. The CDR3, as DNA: TGTGCCAGCAGCAAACAAGGTTCCTACACCATATATTTT. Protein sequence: CASSKQGSYTIYF.